Described below is a single TCR beta chain sequence and its context. As yet, its antigen is unknown. This entry comes from a study of T cell responses to AZD1222 COVID-19 vaccine. Clones were sequenced by immunoSEQ multiplex PCR, and TCRdb holds only the in-frame ones, with some missing. The sample includes over 100,000 clones, around 87% seen only once; the top ten take roughly 4.4%. General study findings and limits: A rise in Spike-specific TCR breadth and depth followed two AZD1222 doses.

The source of this sequence is an adult who received the AZD1222 COVID-19 vaccine. The source material was peripheral blood, sampled 28 days after the second AZD1222 dose.

The CDR3 loop is CAISGTGNTGELFF. The CDR3, as DNA: TGTGCCATCAGTGGGACAGGGAACACCGGGGAGCTGTTTTTT. This chain links TRBV10-3 with TRBJ2-2; 7 bases are shared with TRBD1. The CDR3 is 14 amino acids. Germline trimming cut 4 bases from V and 1 base from J; bases unmatched to any gene: 0. Germline V gene lookup returns CDR1 ENHRY and CDR2 SYGVKD.